The 14 T cell receptor beta chains below come from one sample, sequenced in a study of T-cell memory formation after mild COVID-19. TCRdb redid the calling of the 5' RACE reads with MiXCR, one entry per CDR3 protein. This sample yields some 490,000 distinct CDR3 sequences, of which 15% to 20% are seen a single time; 9% to 15% belongs to the top ten. The specimen was PBMCs or a T cell subset sorted from them (not recorded which). These receptors all stem from an adult woman who had mild COVID-19 (a few samples of this study predate the infection). Cell type and time point are not known.

This chain uses TRBV27 with TRBJ1-1; a weak D match, TRBD1 (6 bases). CDR3 length equals 17 residues. V gave up 6 bases and J gave up 1 base, with 21 bases separating them. CDR1 is MNHEY, CDR2 SMNVEV, per germline (reference sequence). CDR3 DNA sequence: TGTGCCAGCAGGGTCAAGAGAGGGGGGACACCGAACACTGAAGCTTTCTTT. As protein: CASRVKRGGTPNTEAFF.

This clonotype has only a few counts. This chain links TRBV4-3 with TRBJ2-7; 9 bases map to TRBD1. The length of the CDR3 is 17 residues. V was clipped by 0 bases and J by 3 bases; unmatched bases: 9. Germline CDR1 and CDR2: LGHNA and YSLEER. CDR3 sequence reads: CASSQDATGTGFYEQYF. Here the CDR3 DNA reads TGCGCCAGCAGCCAAGATGCCACCGGGACAGGGTTCTACGAGCAGTACTTC.

In its sample, this clonotype was seen a few times. V gene TRBV10-3 combines with J gene TRBJ2-1; TRBD2 matches at 8 bases. Losses at the gene ends were 6 bases for V and 5 bases for J; bases not matched to a gene: 9. Looked up from germline, CDR1 is ENHRY and CDR2 is SYGVKD. There are 15 residues in the CDR3. CDR3 DNA sequence: TGTGCCATCAGGAAACTAGCGGACGAGAACAATGAGCAGTTCTTC. It encodes CAIRKLADENNEQFF.

This clonotype was detected a few times. The gene calls are TRBV21-1 and TRBJ2-7; the listed D gene, TRBD2, was not tested against the DNA. TRBV21-1 counts as a pseudogene. The CDR3 is 12 residues long. The DNA of the CDR3 is TGTGCCAGCGGTCTAGCGTGCCACGAGCAGTACTTC. Translation: CASGLACHEQYF.

V and J are TRBV5-1 and TRBJ1-1; tentative D call: TRBD1 (5 bases). Germline V gene data show CDR1 as SGHRS and CDR2 as YFSETQ. The CDR3 is 12 residues long. With 3 bases removed from V and 4 bases from J, the gap between germline ends came to 7 bases. Here the CDR3 reads CASSWGSTEAFF. The CDR3 DNA follows: TGCGCCAGCAGCTGGGGGTCCACTGAAGCTTTCTTT.

This clonotype has a handful of counts. The rearrangement joins TRBV20-1 to TRBJ1-1; perhaps TRBD1 as D (6 bases). The CDR3 sequence is 14 residues long. The germline V and J ends were trimmed by 3 bases and 0 bases, with 11 bases remaining between them. In germline, CDR1 is DFQATT, CDR2 SNEGSKA (reference sequence). The CDR3 loop reads CSARSGALNTEAFF. CDR3 bases: TGCAGTGCTAGGTCAGGGGCTCTGAACACTGAAGCTTTCTTT.

This rearrangement joins TRBV21-1 to TRBJ1-1; TRBD1, the table's D call, lacks a check against the DNA. TRBV21-1 is a recognized pseudogene. The CDR3 is 17 amino acids. The DNA for the CDR3 is TGTGCCAGCAGCATCTCAGACCGACAGGGGGGTGGCACTGAAGCTTTCTTT. Translating it yields CASSISDRQGGGTEAFF.

CDR3 in amino acids: CAGTKGGYTF. In DNA, the CDR3 is TGTGCCGGGACTAAAGGTGGCTACACCTTC. The V gene is TRBV7-9, the J gene TRBJ1-2; perhaps TRBD1 as D (5 bases). CDR3 length: 10 residues. Germline CDR1 reads SEHNR; CDR2 reads FQNEAQ (reference sequence). V lost 11 bases and J 7 bases, leaving 11 bases between the germline ends. The variable domain in full, completed from reference TRBV7-9 and TRBJ1-2, reads DTGVSQNPRHKITKRGQNVTFRCDPISEHNRLYWYRQTLGQGPEFLTYFQNEAQLEKSRLLSDRFSAERPKGSFSTLEIQRTEQGDSAMYLCAGTKGGYTFGSGTRLTVV.

This clonotype was seen only a few times. The chain combines TRBV4-2 with TRBJ2-7; D remains unclear. Trimming removed 0 bases from V and 4 bases from J, with 10 bases in between. Germline V gene lookup returns CDR1 LGHNA and CDR2 YNFKEQ. This CDR3 is built from 14 residues. As DNA, the CDR3 is TGTGCCAGCAGCCAAGATCGAGCTAATTACGAGCAGTACTTC. Translation gives CASSQDRANYEQYF.

This clonotype was seen more than once but under ten times. This chain links TRBV23-1 with TRBJ1-5, with a weak D call TRBD1 (6 bases). TRBV23-1 is placed among ORFs of uncertain function. V gave up 5 bases and J gave up 2 bases, with 22 bases separating them. The CDR3 extends over 18 amino acids. The DNA for the CDR3 is TGCGCCAGCAGTTTCCGGGACAAGGGGGGGAATGGCAATCAGCCCCAGCATTTT. Translating gives CASSFRDKGGNGNQPQHF.

This clonotype showed up many times. The rearrangement uses TRBV10-3 and TRBJ2-7, with 9 bases lining up with TRBD1. There are 12 residues in the CDR3. Unmatched junction bases numbered 1, after V lost 6 bases and J lost 4 bases. Germline V gives CDR1 ENHRY, CDR2 SYGVKD. CDR3 residues: CAIRQGAYEQYF. CDR3 bases: TGTGCCATCAGACAGGGGGCTTACGAGCAGTACTTC.

CDR3 sequence (DNA): TGTGCCATCAGTGAGTCGGCGTCTGTTGGGGCTTTCTTT. Amino acid sequence: CAISESASVGAFF. This chain connects TRBV10-3 to TRBJ1-1, with no clear D. The ends were cut back, 0 bases at V and 11 bases at J, with 13 bases in the middle. Germline CDR1 and CDR2: ENHRY and SYGVKD. This CDR3 spans 13 amino acids.

The chain joins TRBV21-1 to TRBJ1-5. TRBV21-1 is a pseudogene locus. This CDR3 spans 15 amino acids. The CDR3 spells CASSKAADLDQPQHF. CDR3 DNA: TGTGCCAGCAGCAAAGCGGCAGACCTAGATCAGCCCCAGCATTTT.

This clonotype was counted a few times. The chain is built from TRBV2 and TRBJ2-1, with D perhaps TRBD2 (5 bases). V gave up 7 bases and J gave up 10 bases, with 17 bases separating them. The length of the CDR3 is 13 residues. Germline CDR1 is SNHLY and CDR2 is FYNNEI. The CDR3 region is CASMDWAGKEQFF. The CDR3 nucleotides read TGTGCCAGCATGGACTGGGCGGGTAAAGAGCAGTTCTTC.